This T cell receptor beta chain originates from a study of blood T cells in healthy people across ages. Study details: Using template switching, researchers captured about one barcoded beta molecule for each two T cells. Study results and limitations: Possibly confounding the expanded clonotype changes was the fact that donor CMV status was unknown.

PBMCs, at least 6 million per sample, were isolated. This clonotype came up a few times. The antigen remains unidentified. Between the trimmed V and J ends, which lost 0 bases and 5 bases, there was a span of 11 bases. The germline gives CDR1 SGDLS, CDR2 YYNGEE. CDR3 length: 14 amino acids. For the second PCR, which ran for about 6 to 11 cycles, a sample-barcoded 5' primer and a J-beta primer mix were used. Every single cDNA molecule received a tag from a template-switch adaptor with 12 random nucleotides. In TCRdb, the 5' RACE reads were re-called with MiXCR into one record per CDR3 protein. The sample contains around 580,000 distinct CDR3 sequences, less than 60% of which appear only once.

The specimen sequenced was blood. The clonotype comes from an elderly man in good health. The chain employs TRBV9 and TRBJ2-5; no clear D. The CDR3 DNA reads as TGTGCCAGCAGCGTAGCTATGGGTTGGGAGACCCAGTACTTC. It yields the protein CASSVAMGWETQYF. The entire variable domain, with the rest obtained from reference TRBV9 and TRBJ2-5, is as follows: DSGVTQTPKHLITATGQRVTLRCSPRSGDLSVYWYQQSLDQGLQFLIQYYNGEERAKGNILERFSAQQFPDLHSELNLSSLELGDSALYFCASSVAMGWETQYFGPGTRLLVL.